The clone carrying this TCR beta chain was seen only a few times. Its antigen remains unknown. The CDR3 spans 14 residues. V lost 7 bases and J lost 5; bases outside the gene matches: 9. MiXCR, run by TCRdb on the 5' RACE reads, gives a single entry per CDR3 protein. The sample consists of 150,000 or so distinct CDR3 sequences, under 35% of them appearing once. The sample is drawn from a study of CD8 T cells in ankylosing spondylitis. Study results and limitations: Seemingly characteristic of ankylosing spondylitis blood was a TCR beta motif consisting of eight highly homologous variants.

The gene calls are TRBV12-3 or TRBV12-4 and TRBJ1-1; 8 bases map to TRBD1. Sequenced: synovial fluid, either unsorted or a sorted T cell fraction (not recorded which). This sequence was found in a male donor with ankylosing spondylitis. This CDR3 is CASTIGQGGTEAFF. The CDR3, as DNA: TGTGCCAGCACCATCGGACAGGGAGGAACTGAAGCTTTCTTT.